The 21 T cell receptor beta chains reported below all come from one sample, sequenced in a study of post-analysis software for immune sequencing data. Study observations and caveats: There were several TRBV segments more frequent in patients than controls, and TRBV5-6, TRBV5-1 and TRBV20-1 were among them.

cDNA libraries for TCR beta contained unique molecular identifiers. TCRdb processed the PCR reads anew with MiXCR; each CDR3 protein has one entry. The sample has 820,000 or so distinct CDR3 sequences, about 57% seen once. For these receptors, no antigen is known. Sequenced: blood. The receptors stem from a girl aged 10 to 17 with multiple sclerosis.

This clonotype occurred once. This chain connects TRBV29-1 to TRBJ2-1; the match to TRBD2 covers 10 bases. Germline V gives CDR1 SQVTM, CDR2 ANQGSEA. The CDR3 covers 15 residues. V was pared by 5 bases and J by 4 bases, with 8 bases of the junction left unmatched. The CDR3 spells CSVRPAGGDYNEQFF. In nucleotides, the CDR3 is TGCAGCGTTAGACCAGCGGGAGGGGATTACAATGAGCAGTTCTTC.

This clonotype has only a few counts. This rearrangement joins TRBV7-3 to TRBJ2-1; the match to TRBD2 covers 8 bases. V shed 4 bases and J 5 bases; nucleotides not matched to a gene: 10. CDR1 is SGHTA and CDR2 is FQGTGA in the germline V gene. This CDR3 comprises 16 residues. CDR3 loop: CASSSVAGPRNNEQFF. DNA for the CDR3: TGTGCCAGCAGCTCCGTAGCGGGGCCCCGAAACAATGAGCAGTTCTTC.

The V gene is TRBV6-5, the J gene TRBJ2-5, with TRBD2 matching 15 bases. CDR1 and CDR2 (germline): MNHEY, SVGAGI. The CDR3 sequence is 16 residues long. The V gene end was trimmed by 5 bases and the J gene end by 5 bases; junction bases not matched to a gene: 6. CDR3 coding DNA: TGTGCCAGCAGTACCCGGACTAGCGGGAGGGTGGAGACCCAGTACTTC. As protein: CASSTRTSGRVETQYF.

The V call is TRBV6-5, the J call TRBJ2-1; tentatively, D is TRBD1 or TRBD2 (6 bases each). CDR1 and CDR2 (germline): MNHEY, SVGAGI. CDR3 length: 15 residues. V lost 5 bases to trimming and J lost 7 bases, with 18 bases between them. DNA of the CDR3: TGTGCCAGCAGTGGCGGGACACTTATTGGGAATGAGCAGTTCTTC. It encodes CASSGGTLIGNEQFF.

As DNA, the CDR3 is TGTGCCAGCAGACAACAGGGTCTACAAGAGACCCAGTTCTTC. This codes for CASRQQGLQETQFF. The chain carries TRBV7-8 and TRBJ2-5, with D possibly matching TRBD1 (6 bases). TRBJ2-1 matches the DNA end more closely, so the J call is doubtful. The germline CDR1 and CDR2 sequences are SGHVS and FQNEAQ. This CDR3 has 14 amino acids.

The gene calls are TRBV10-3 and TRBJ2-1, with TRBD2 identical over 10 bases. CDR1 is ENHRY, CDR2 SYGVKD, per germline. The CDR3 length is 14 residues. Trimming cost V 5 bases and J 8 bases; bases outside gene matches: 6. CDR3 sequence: CAISPGLANDEQFF. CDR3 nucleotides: TGTGCCATCAGTCCGGGACTAGCGAATGATGAGCAGTTCTTC.

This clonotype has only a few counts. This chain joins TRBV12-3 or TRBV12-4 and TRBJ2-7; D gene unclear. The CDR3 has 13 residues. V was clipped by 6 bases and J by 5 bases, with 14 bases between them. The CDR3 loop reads CASSLVLGHEQYF. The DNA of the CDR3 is TGTGCCAGCAGCCTGGTCCTCGGGCACGAGCAGTACTTC.

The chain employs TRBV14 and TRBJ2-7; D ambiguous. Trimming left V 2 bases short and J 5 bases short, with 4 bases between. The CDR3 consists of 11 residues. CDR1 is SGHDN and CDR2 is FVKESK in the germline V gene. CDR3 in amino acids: CASSQFNEQYF. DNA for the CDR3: TGTGCCAGCAGCCAATTTAACGAGCAGTACTTC. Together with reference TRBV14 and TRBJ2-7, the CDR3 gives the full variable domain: EAGVTQFPSHSVIEKGQTVTLRCDPISGHDNLYWYRRVMGKEIKFLLHFVKESKQDESGMPNNRFLAERTGGTYSTLKVQPAELEDSGVYFCASSQFNEQYFGPGTRLTVT.

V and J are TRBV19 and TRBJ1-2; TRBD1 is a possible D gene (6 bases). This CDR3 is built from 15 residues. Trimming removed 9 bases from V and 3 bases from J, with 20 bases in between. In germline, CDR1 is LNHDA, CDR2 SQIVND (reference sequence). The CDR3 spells CARRRRGPADYGYTF. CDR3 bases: TGTGCCAGGAGGCGCAGGGGCCCAGCTGACTATGGCTACACCTTC.

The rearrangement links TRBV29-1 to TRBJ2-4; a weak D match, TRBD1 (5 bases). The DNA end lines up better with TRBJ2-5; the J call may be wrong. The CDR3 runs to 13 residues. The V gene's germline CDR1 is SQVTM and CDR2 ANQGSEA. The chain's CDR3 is CSVAQAPGETQYF. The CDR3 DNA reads TGCAGCGTTGCACAGGCCCCAGGGGAGACCCAGTACTTC.

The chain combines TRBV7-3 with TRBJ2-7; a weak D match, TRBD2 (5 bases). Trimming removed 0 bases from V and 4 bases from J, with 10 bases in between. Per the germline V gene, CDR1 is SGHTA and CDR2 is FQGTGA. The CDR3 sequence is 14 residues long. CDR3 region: CASSLTPGDYEQYF. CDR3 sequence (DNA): TGTGCCAGCAGCTTAACCCCCGGGGATTACGAGCAGTACTTC.

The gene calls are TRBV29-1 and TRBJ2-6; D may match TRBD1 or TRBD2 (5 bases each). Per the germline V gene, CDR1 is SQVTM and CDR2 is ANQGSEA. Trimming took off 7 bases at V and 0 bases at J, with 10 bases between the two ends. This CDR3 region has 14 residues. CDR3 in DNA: TGCAGCGCGCAGGGAGACTCTGGGGCCAACGTCCTGACTTTC. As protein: CSAQGDSGANVLTF.

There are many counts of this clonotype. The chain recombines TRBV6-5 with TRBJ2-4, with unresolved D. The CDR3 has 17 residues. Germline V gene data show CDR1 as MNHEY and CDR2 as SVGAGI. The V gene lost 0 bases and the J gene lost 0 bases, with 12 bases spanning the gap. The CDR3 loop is CASSYSIGFLAKNIQYF. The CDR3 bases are TGTGCCAGCAGTTACTCGATCGGGTTTCTAGCCAAAAACATTCAGTACTTC.

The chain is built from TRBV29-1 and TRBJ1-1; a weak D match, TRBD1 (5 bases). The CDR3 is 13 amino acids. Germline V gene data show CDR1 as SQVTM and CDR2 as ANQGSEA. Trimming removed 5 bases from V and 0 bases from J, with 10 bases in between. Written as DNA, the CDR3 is TGCAGCGTTACAAAACAGGTGAACACTGAAGCTTTCTTT. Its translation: CSVTKQVNTEAFF.

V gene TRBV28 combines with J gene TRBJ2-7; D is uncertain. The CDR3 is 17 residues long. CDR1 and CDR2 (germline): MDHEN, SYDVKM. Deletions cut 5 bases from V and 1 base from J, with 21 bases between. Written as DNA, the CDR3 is TGTGCCAGCAGTCCGGTGGGAATCGGGTCCACTTCCTACGAGCAGTACTTC. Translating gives CASSPVGIGSTSYEQYF.

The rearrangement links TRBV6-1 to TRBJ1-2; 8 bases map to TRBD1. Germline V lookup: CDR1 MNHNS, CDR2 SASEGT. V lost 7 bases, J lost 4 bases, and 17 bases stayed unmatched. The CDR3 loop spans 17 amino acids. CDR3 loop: CASNPRAGTGQIYGYTF. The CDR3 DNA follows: TGTGCCAGCAATCCCCGAGCCGGGACAGGACAAATCTATGGCTACACCTTC.

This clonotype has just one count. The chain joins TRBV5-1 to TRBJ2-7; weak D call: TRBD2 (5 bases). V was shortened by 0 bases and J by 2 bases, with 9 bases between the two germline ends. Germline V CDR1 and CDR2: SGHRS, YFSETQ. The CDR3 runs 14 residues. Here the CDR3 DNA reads TGCGCCAGCAGCTTGGCGGAGGAAACCTACGAGCAGTACTTC. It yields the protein CASSLAEETYEQYF.

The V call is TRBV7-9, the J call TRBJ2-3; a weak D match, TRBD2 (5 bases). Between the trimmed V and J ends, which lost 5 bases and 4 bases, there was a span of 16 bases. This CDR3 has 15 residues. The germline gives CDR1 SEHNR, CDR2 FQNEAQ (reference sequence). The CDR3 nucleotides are TGTGCCAGCAGCGGCGCGCGGGCCATCGCAGATACGCAGTATTTT. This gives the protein CASSGARAIADTQYF.

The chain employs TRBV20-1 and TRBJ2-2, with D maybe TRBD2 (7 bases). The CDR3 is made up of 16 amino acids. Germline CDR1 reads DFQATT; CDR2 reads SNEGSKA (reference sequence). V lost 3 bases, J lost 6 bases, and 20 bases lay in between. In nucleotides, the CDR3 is TGCAGTGCTAGGGCTCCTGCGGGGGCGAGAGCCGGGGAGCTGTTTTTT. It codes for CSARAPAGARAGELFF.

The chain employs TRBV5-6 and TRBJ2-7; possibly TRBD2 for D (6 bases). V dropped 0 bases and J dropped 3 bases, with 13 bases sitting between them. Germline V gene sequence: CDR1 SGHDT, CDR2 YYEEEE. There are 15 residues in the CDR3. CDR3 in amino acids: CASSLAVGGYYEQYF. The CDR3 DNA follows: TGTGCCAGCAGCTTGGCGGTGGGGGGTTACTACGAGCAGTACTTC.

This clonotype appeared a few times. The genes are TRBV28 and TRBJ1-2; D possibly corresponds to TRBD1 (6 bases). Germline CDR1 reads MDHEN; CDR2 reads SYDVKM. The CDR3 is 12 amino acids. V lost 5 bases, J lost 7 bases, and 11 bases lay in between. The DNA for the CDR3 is TGTGCCAGCAGTCTAAGGACAGCTGGCTACACCTTC. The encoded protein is CASSLRTAGYTF.